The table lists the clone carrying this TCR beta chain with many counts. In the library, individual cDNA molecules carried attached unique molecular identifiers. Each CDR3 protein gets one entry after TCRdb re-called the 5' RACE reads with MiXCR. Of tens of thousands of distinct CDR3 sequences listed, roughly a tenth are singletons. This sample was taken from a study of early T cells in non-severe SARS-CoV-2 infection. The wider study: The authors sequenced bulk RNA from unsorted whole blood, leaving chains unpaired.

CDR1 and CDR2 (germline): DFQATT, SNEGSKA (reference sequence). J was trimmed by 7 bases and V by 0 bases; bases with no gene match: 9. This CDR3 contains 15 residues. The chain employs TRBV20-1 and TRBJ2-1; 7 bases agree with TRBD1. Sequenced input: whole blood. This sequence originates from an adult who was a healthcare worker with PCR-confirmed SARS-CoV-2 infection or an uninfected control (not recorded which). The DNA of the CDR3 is TGCAGTGCTAGAGATCCAACAGGGGCAAGGAATGAGCAGTTCTTC. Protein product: CSARDPTGARNEQFF.